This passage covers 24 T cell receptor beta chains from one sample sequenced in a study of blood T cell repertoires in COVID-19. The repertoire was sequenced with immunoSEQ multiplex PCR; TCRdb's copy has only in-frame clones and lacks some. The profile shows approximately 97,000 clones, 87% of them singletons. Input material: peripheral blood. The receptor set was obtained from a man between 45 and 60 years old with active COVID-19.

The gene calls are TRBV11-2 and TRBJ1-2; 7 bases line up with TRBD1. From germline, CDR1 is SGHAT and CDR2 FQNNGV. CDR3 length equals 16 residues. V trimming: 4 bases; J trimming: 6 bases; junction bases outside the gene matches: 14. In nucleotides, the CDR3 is TGTGCCAGCAGCTCGATAACAGGGGAATCTTCGAATGGCTACACCTTC. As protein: CASSSITGESSNGYTF.

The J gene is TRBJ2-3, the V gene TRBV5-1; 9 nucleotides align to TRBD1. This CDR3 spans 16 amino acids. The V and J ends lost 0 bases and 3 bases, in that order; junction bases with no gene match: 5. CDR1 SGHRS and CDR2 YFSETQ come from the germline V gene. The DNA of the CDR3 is TGCGCCAGCAGCTTGGGGGGGACAGGGACAACAGATACGCAGTATTTT. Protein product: CASSLGGTGTTDTQYF. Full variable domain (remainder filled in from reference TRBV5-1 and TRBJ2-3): KAGVTQTPRYLIKTRGQQVTLSCSPISGHRSVSWYQQTPGQGLQFLFEYFSETQRNKGNFPGRFSGRQFSNSRSEMNVSTLELGDSALYLCASSLGGTGTTDTQYFGPGTRLTVL.

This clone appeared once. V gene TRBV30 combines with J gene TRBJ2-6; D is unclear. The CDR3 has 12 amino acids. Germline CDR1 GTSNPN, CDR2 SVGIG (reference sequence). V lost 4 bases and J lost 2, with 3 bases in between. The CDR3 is CAWTAGANVLTF. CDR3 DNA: TGTGCCTGGACAGCTGGGGCCAACGTCCTGACTTTC. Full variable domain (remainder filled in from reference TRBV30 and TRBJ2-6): SQTIHQWPATLVQPVGSPLSLECTVEGTSNPNLYWYRQAAGRGLQLLFYSVGIGQISSEVPQNLSASRPQDRQFILSSKKLLLSDSGFYLCAWTAGANVLTFGAGSRLTVL.

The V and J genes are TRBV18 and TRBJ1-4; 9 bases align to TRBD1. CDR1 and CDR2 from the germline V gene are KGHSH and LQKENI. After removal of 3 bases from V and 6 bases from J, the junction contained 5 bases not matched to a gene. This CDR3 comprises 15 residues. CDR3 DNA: TGTGCCAGCTCACCTGGGACAGGGAGGGATGAAAAACTGTTTTTT. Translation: CASSPGTGRDEKLFF.

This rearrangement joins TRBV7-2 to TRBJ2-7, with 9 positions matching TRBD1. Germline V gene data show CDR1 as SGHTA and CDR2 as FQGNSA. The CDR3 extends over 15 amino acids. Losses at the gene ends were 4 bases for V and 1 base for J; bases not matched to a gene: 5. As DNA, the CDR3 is TGTGCCAGCAGCTACCTTGGGACAGGGTCCTACGAGCAGTACTTC. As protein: CASSYLGTGSYEQYF.

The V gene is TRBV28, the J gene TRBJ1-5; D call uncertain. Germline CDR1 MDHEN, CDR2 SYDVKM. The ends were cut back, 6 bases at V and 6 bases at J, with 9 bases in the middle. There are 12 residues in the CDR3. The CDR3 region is CASRPPGQPQHF. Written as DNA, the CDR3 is TGTGCCAGCAGGCCCCCAGGTCAGCCCCAGCATTTT.

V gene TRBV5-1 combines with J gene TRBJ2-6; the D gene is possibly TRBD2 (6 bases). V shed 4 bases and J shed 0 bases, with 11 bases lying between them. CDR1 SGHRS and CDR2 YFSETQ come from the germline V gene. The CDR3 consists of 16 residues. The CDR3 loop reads CASSQKGGSGANVLTF. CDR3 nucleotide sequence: TGCGCCAGCAGCCAAAAGGGAGGCTCTGGGGCCAACGTCCTGACTTTC.

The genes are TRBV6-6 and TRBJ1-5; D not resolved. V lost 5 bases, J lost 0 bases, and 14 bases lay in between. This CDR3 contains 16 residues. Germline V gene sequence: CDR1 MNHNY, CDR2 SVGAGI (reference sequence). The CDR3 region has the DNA TGTGCCAGCAGTCGGGAGTTACTTAATAGCAATCAGCCCCAGCATTTT. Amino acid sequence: CASSRELLNSNQPQHF.

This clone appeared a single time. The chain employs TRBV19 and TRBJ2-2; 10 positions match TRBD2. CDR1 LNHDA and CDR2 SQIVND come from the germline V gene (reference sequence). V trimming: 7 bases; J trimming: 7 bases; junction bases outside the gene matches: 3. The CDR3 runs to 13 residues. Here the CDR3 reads CASTSGGVGELFF. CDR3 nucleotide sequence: TGTGCCAGTACCAGCGGGGGGGTCGGGGAGCTGTTTTTT.

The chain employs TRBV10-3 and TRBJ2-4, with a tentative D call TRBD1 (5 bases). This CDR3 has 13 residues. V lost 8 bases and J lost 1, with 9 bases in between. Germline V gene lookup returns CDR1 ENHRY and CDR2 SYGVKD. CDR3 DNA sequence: TGTGCCATCGAAGGGGTGGCCAAAAACATTCAGTACTTC. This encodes CAIEGVAKNIQYF.

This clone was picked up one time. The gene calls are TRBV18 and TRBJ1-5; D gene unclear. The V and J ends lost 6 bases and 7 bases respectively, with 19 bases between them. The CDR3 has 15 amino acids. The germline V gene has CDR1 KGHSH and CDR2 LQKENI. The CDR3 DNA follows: TGTGCCAGCTCCGAGGGAAAGGGTTCCGGGCAGCCCCAGCATTTT. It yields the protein CASSEGKGSGQPQHF.

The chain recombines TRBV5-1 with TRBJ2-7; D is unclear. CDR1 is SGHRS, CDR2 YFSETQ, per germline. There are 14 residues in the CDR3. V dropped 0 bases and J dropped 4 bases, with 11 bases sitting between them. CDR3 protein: CASSLEAVDYEQYF. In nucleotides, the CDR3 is TGCGCCAGCAGCTTGGAGGCGGTAGATTACGAGCAGTACTTC. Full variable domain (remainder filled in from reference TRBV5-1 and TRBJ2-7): KAGVTQTPRYLIKTRGQQVTLSCSPISGHRSVSWYQQTPGQGLQFLFEYFSETQRNKGNFPGRFSGRQFSNSRSEMNVSTLELGDSALYLCASSLEAVDYEQYFGPGTRLTVT.

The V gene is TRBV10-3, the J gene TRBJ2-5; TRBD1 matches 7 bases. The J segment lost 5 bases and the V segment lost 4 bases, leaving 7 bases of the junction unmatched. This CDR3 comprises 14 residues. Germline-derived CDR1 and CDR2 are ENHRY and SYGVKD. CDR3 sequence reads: CAISASTGSETQYF. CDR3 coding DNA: TGTGCCATCAGTGCCTCGACAGGGAGCGAGACCCAGTACTTC.

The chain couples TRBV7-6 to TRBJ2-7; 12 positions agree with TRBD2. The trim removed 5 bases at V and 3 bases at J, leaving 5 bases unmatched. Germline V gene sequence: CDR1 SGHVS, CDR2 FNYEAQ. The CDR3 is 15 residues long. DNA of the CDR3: TGTGCCAGCAGCCTGCAACTAGCGGGGGGCTACGAGCAGTACTTC. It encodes CASSLQLAGGYEQYF.

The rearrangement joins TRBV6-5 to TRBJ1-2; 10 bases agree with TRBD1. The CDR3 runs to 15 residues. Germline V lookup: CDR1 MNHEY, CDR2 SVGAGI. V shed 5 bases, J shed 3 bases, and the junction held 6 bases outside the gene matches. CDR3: CASSLRTGGDYGYTF. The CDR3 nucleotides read TGTGCCAGCAGTCTACGGACAGGGGGGGACTATGGCTACACCTTC.

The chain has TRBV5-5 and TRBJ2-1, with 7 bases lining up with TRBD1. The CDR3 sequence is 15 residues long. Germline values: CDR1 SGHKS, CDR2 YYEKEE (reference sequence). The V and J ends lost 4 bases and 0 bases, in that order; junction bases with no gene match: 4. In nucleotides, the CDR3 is TGTGCCAGCAGCGACCGGGACAGCTCCTACAATGAGCAGTTCTTC. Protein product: CASSDRDSSYNEQFF.

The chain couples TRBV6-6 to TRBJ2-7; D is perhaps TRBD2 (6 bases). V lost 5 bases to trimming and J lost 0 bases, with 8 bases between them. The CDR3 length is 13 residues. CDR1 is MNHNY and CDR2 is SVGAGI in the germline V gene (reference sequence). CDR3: CASSRGVSYEQYF. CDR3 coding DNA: TGTGCCAGCAGTCGCGGGGTCTCCTACGAGCAGTACTTC.

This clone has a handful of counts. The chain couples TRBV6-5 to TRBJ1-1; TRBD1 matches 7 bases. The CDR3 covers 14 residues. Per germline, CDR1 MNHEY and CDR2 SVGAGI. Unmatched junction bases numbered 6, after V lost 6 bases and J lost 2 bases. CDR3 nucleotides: TGTGCCAGCAGGGGGACAGCGACCAACACTGAAGCTTTCTTT. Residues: CASRGTATNTEAFF.

CDR3 residues: CASSLGQGARYEQYF. The CDR3 DNA sequence: TGTGCCAGCAGCTTAGGGCAGGGGGCCCGCTACGAGCAGTACTTC. V and J are TRBV7-6 and TRBJ2-7; 8 bases align to TRBD1. Trimming took 1 base from V and 3 from J; bases not matched to a gene: 5. Germline V gives CDR1 SGHVS, CDR2 FNYEAQ. CDR3 length: 15 residues. Supplemented by reference TRBV7-6 and TRBJ2-7, the full variable domain reads GAGVSQSPRYKVTKRGQDVALRCDPISGHVSLYWYRQALGQGPEFLTYFNYEAQQDKSGLPNDRFSAERPEGSISTLTIQRTEQRDSAMYRCASSLGQGARYEQYFGPGTRLTVT.

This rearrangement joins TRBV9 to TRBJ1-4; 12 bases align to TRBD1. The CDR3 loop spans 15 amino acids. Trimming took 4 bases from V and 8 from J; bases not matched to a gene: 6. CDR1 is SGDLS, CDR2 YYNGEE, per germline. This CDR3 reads CASSRDRGRGEKLFF. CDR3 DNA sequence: TGTGCCAGCAGCAGGGACAGGGGGCGTGGAGAAAAACTGTTTTTT.

The CDR3 here is CASSDGQGGYGYTF. In DNA form, the CDR3 reads TGCGCCAGCAGCGACGGACAGGGCGGTTATGGCTACACCTTC. V and J are TRBV5-1 and TRBJ1-2; 8 bases are shared with TRBD1. CDR1 SGHRS and CDR2 YFSETQ come from the germline V gene. The CDR3 is 14 amino acids. Unmatched junction bases numbered 7, after V lost 4 bases and J lost 5 bases.

Here the CDR3 reads CASRQGMNEKLFF. In DNA, the CDR3 is TGTGCCAGCCGGCAGGGGATGAATGAAAAACTGTTTTTT. The gene calls are TRBV27 and TRBJ1-4, with a weak D call TRBD1 (6 bases). CDR1 and CDR2 (germline): MNHEY, SMNVEV (reference sequence). The CDR3 extends over 13 amino acids. V was trimmed by 8 bases and J by 5 bases, leaving 12 bases between them. Filled out from reference TRBV27 and TRBJ1-4, the complete variable domain reads EAQVTQNPRYLITVTGKKLTVTCSQNMNHEYMSWYRQDPGLGLRQIYYSMNVEVTDKGDVPEGYKVSRKEKRNFPLILESPSPNQTSLYFCASRQGMNEKLFFGSGTQLSVL.

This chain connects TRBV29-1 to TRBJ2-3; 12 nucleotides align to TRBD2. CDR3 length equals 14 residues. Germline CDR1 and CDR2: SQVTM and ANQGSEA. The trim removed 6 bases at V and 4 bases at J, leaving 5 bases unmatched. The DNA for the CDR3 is TGCAGCGTCTCTAGCGGGGGGGCCCCAGATACGCAGTATTTT. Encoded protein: CSVSSGGAPDTQYF.

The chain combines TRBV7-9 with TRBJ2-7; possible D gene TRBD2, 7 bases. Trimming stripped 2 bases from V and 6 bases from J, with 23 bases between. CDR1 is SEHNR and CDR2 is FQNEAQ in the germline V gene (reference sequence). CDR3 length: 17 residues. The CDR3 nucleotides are TGTGCCAGCAGCTTAAATGCGAGGGGGGGTTGGGGCCTCGAGCAGTACTTC. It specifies CASSLNARGGWGLEQYF.